These 2 T cell receptor beta chains were all obtained from the same sample, sequenced in a study of blood T cell repertoires in COVID-19. Assay: immunoSEQ multiplex PCR; the TCRdb copy retains only in-frame clones and omits some. The sample holds hundreds of thousands of clones, approximately 90% seen once. Sample: peripheral blood. The source is a man aged 18 to 30 with active or convalescent COVID-19.

J is TRBJ2-7 and V is TRBV4-1, with TRBD2 matching 11 bases. V was clipped by 0 bases and J by 6 bases; unmatched bases: 10. CDR3 size: 17 residues. Per germline, CDR1 MGHRA and CDR2 YSYEKL. The CDR3 sequence: CASSQDRPSGRIGEQYF. CDR3 bases: TGCGCCAGCAGCCAAGATCGTCCTAGCGGGAGGATCGGCGAGCAGTACTTC.

The chain couples TRBV19 to TRBJ2-3; TRBD2 matches at 13 bases. Germline loops: CDR1 LNHDA, CDR2 SQIVND (reference sequence). V trimming: 5 bases; J trimming: 1 base; junction bases outside the gene matches: 6. The CDR3 loop spans 17 amino acids. The DNA of the CDR3 is TGTGCCAGTAGTGGACTAGCGGGAGCGAGCGGCACAGATACGCAGTATTTT. Translated, it gives CASSGLAGASGTDTQYF.